This T cell receptor (beta chain) was obtained from a study of cytomegalovirus exposure and HLA in healthy donors. Study-level findings and limits: Most subjects had HLA-A and HLA-B alleles reportedly predicted accurately by TCR beta sequences. In vitro, a few CMV-associated chains proved specific for CMV antigens.

As to this clone: The antigen is undetermined.

The study ran its PCR with 60 Vbeta and 13 Jbeta primers. The assay was immunoSEQ multiplex PCR, and TCRdb's table has in-frame clones only and misses some. The profile covers fewer than 150,000 clones, with 66% appearing a single time and approximately 1.6% taken by the ten largest. Donors in the study were healthy people who gave bone marrow. The sequenced sample consisted of PBMCs. The TCR comes from a human donor in good health.

CDR3 in amino acids: CATSTGGYGYTF. CDR3 DNA: TGCGCCACGAGCACGGGGGGCTATGGCTACACCTTC. J is TRBJ1-2 and V is TRBV5-1; TRBD1 is a possible D gene (5 bases). CDR1 and CDR2 from the germline V gene are SGHRS and YFSETQ. This CDR3 has 12 residues. V gave up 9 bases and J gave up 4 bases, with 13 bases separating them.